The sequence of this T cell receptor (beta chain) was determined in a study of T cell responses to AZD1222 COVID-19 vaccine. Regarding the study as a whole: In the spike-specific TCR repertoire, nearly half reportedly target unmutated variant regions.

Remarks on this clone: Its antigen is unidentified.

Using immunoSEQ multiplex PCR, the repertoire was profiled, and TCRdb retains in-frame clones only, with some absent. The data contain tens of thousands of clones, about nine tenths of them singletons. V dropped 2 bases and J dropped 11 bases, with 13 bases sitting between them. The CDR3 sequence is 13 residues long. Germline V gives CDR1 MNHEY, CDR2 SVGEGT. The receptor comes from an adult in good health. The sequencing here drew on peripheral blood, taken on day 0 of AZD1222 vaccination. The rearrangement joins TRBV6-2 or TRBV6-3 to TRBJ2-1, with D tentatively TRBD1 (6 bases). Here the CDR3 DNA reads TGTGCCAGCAGTTACCTCGGACAGAGCAAGCAGTTCTTC. Its translation: CASSYLGQSKQFF.